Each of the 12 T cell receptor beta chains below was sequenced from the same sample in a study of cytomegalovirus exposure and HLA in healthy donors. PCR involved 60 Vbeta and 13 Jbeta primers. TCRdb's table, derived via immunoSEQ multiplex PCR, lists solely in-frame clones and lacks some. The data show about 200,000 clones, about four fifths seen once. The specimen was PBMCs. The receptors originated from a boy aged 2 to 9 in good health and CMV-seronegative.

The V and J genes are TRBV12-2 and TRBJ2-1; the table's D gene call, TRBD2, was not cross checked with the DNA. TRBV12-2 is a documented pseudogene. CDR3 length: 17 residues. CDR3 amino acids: CASRLVVSGGTYNEQFF. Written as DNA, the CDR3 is TGTGCAAGTCGCTTAGTGGTTTCGGGGGGAACCTACAATGAGCAGTTCTTC.

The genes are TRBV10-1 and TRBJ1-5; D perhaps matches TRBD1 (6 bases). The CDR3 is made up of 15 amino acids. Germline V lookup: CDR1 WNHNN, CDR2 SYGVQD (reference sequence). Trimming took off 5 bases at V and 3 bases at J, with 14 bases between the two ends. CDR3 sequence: CASSIQGLLNQPQHF. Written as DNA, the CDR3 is TGCGCCAGCAGTATACAGGGATTACTCAATCAGCCCCAGCATTTT.

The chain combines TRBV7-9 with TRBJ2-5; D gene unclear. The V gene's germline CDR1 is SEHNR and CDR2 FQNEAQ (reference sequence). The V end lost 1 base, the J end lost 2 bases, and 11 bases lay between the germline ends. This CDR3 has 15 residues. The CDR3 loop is CASSLGAPSQETQYF. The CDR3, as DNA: TGTGCCAGCAGCTTAGGCGCTCCATCACAAGAGACCCAGTACTTC.

The CDR3 bases are TGTGCCAGTAGTACCATACAGGGGGCTGGAGGTGGCTACACCTTC. Translation gives CASSTIQGAGGGYTF. This chain links TRBV19 with TRBJ1-2, with TRBD1 matching 9 bases. Germline values: CDR1 LNHDA, CDR2 SQIVND (reference sequence). The junction had 10 bases not matched to a gene; V was cut back by 4 bases and J by 7 bases. The CDR3 spans 15 residues.

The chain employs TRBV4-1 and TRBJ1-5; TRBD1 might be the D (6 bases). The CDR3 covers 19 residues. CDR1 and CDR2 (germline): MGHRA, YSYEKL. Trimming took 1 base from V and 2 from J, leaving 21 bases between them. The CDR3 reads CASSQGWGRGGRGNQPQHF. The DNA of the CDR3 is TGCGCCAGCAGCCAAGGGTGGGGCAGGGGTGGAAGGGGCAATCAGCCCCAGCATTTT.

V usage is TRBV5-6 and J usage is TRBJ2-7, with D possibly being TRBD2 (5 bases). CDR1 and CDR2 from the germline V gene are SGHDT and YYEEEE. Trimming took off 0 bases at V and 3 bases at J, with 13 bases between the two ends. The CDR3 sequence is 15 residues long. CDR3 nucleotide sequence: TGTGCCAGCAGCTTGGTGACGGACTCAAACTACGAGCAGTACTTC. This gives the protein CASSLVTDSNYEQYF.

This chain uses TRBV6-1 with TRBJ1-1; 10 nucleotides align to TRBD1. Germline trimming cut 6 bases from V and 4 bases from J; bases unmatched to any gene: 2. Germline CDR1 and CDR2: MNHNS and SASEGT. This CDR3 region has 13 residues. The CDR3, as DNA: TGTGCCAGCAGACGGACAGGGGGCACTGAAGCTTTCTTT. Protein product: CASRRTGGTEAFF.

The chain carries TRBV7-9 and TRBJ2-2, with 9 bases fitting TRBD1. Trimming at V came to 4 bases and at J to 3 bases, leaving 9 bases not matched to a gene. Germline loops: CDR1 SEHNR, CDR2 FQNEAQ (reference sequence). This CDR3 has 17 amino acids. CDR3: CASSSNQGQGYTGELFF. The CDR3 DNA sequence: TGTGCCAGCAGCTCGAATCAGGGACAGGGCTACACCGGGGAGCTGTTTTTT.

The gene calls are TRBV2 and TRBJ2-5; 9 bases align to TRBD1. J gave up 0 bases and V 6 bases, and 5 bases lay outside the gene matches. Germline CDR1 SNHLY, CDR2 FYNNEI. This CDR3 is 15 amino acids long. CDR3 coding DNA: TGTGCCAGCAGAGGGACAGGGTGGAACCAAGAGACCCAGTACTTC. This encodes CASRGTGWNQETQYF.

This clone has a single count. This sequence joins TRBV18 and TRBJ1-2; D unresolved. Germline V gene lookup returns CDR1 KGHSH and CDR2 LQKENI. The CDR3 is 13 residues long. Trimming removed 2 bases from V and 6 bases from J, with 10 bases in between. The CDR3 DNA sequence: TGTGCCAGCTCACCAACAAGGAGGAATGGCTACACCTTC. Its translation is CASSPTRRNGYTF.

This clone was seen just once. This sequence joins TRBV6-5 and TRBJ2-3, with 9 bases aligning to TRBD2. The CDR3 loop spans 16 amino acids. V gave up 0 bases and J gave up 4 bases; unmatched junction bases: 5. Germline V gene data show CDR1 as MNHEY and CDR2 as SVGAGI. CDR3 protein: CASSYSSSGGADTQYF. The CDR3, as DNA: TGTGCCAGCAGTTACTCGAGTAGCGGGGGTGCAGATACGCAGTATTTT.

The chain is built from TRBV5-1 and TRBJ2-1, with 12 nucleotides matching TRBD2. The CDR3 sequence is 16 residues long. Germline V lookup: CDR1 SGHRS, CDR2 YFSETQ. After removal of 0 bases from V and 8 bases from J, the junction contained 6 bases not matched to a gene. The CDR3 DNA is TGCGCCAGCAGCTTGGGCTCTAGCGGGGGGGCATATGAGCAGTTCTTC. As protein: CASSLGSSGGAYEQFF.